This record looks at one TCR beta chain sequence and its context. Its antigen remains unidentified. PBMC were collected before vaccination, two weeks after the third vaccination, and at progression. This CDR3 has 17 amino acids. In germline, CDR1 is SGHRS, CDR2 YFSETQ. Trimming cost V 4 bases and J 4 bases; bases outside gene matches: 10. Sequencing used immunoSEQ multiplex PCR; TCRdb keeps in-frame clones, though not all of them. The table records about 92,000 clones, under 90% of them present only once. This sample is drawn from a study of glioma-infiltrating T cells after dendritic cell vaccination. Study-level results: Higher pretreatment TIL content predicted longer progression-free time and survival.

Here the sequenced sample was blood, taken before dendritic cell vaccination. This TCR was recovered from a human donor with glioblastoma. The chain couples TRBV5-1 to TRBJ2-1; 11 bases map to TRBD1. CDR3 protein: CASSPGQGATLYNEQFF. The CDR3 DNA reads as TGCGCCAGCAGCCCCGGACAGGGGGCTACATTATACAATGAGCAGTTCTTC.